A single sample gave rise to the 5 T cell receptor beta chains below, sequenced in a study of cytomegalovirus exposure and HLA in healthy donors. Clones were read by immunoSEQ multiplex PCR, and TCRdb kept only the in-frame ones, dropping some. The data show tens of thousands of clones, with around 97% seen just once and roughly 1.5% held by the top ten. The sample comprised PBMCs. The source of these receptors is a woman under 30 in good health and CMV-seropositive.

The V gene is TRBV28, the J gene TRBJ1-3; tentative D call: TRBD1 (5 bases). Germline assignment: CDR1 MDHEN and CDR2 SYDVKM. Trimming removed 3 bases from V and 2 bases from J, with 14 bases in between. The CDR3 consists of 16 residues. Here the CDR3 reads CASSFLSDRAGNTIYF. CDR3 sequence (DNA): TGTGCCAGCAGTTTCTTATCCGACAGAGCTGGAAACACCATATATTTT. Variable domain in full (rest from reference TRBV28 and TRBJ1-3): DVKVTQSSRYLVKRTGEKVFLECVQDMDHENMFWYRQDPGLGLRLIYFSYDVKMKEKGDIPEGYSVSREKKERFSLILESASTNQTSMYLCASSFLSDRAGNTIYFGEGSWLTVV.

This rearrangement joins TRBV6-6 to TRBJ1-4, with TRBD1 as a possible D gene (6 bases). The CDR3 sequence is 14 residues long. Germline CDR1 MNHNY, CDR2 SVGAGI (reference sequence). The V end lost 9 bases, the J end lost 0 bases, and 11 bases lay between the germline ends. CDR3 residues: CASSNRATNEKLFF. CDR3 in DNA: TGTGCCAGTTCGAACAGGGCAACTAATGAAAAACTGTTTTTT.

This chain links TRBV28 with TRBJ1-5; 10 positions agree with TRBD1. The J segment lost 6 bases and the V segment lost 4 bases, leaving 6 bases of the junction unmatched. Germline V gives CDR1 MDHEN, CDR2 SYDVKM. The CDR3 runs 15 residues. CDR3 sequence: CASSSGTGVGQPQHF. The CDR3 DNA is TGTGCCAGCAGTTCTGGGACAGGGGTGGGTCAGCCCCAGCATTTT.

The count of this clone is one. The rearrangement uses TRBV5-6 and TRBJ1-5; the D is unclear. The V gene lost 0 bases and the J gene lost 5 bases, with 18 bases spanning the gap. Germline loops: CDR1 SGHDT, CDR2 YYEEEE. This CDR3 has 17 residues. CDR3 residues: CASSLVGLSGTDQPQHF. The CDR3 coding sequence is TGTGCCAGCAGCTTGGTGGGCCTCAGCGGAACTGATCAGCCCCAGCATTTT.

The chain carries TRBV12-5 and TRBJ2-1; TRBD2 matches 12 bases. Germline-derived CDR1 and CDR2 are LGHNT and FRNRAP. The V gene end was trimmed by 6 bases and the J gene end by 8 bases; junction bases not matched to a gene: 14. The CDR3 consists of 17 residues. CDR3 in amino acids: CASGASGRADVIDEQFF. The CDR3 region has the DNA TGTGCTAGTGGGGCTAGCGGGAGGGCGGACGTTATCGATGAGCAGTTCTTC.